The rows below give T cell receptor beta chains drawn from one sample of a study of T cell responses to AZD1222 COVID-19 vaccine. The protocol was immunoSEQ multiplex PCR, while the TCRdb copy is restricted to in-frame clones and leaves out a portion. The sample shows some 130,000 clones, about 80% of them seen only once. The sample consisted of peripheral blood, taken on day 0 of AZD1222 vaccination. These receptors were obtained from an adult in good health. The CDR3 runs from the conserved cysteine through the conserved F or W. D genes are given only for firm matches. Size tells how often a clone was seen (once, few, many) or the class of an expanded clone, and some rows leave it out.

size	D	V	J	length	CDR3	DNA
NA	NA	TRBV28	TRBJ1-1	16	CASSFLGGGLNTEAFF	TGTGCCAGCAGTTTTCTCGGGGGAGGCCTGAACACTGAAGCTTTCTTT
NA	NA	TRBV20-1	TRBJ1-1	11	CSAPTDTEAFF	TGCAGTGCGCCGACAGATACCGAAGCTTTCTTT
few	NA	TRBV5-3	TRBJ1-6	12	CARSSAGAPLHF	TGTGCCAGAAGTTCAGCAGGGGCACCCCTCCACTTT
NA	NA	TRBV2	TRBJ2-3	11	CASISTDTQYF	TGTGCCAGCATAAGCACAGATACGCAGTATTTT
NA	NA	TRBV6-1	TRBJ1-5	15	CASSDSRQPFDPQHF	TGTGCCAGCAGTGATTCTAGACAGCCATTTGATCCCCAGCATTTT
NA	NA	TRBV18	TRBJ1-1	11	CASSPGLEAFF	TGTGCCAGCTCACCGGGTCTAGAAGCTTTCTTT
once	NA	TRBV5-8	TRBJ2-1	16	CASSLGERGYYNEQFF	TGTGCCAGCAGCTTGGGGGAACGGGGGTACTACAATGAGCAGTTCTTC
NA	NA	TRBV19	TRBJ1-4	13	CASSIKGYGELFF	TGTGCCAGTAGTATAAAGGGGTATGGCGAACTGTTTTTT
NA	NA	TRBV6-1	TRBJ1-5	12	CASSETATTQHF	TGTGCCAGCAGTGAGACAGCGACGACCCAGCATTTT
NA	NA	TRBV10-3	TRBJ2-5	13	CAIRAGFQETQYF	TGTGCCATCAGGGCAGGGTTCCAAGAGACCCAGTACTTC
NA	NA	TRBV4-1	TRBJ2-3	15	CASSPNPGDADTQYF	TGCGCCAGCAGCCCAAACCCGGGGGATGCAGATACGCAGTATTTT
NA	NA	TRBV2	TRBJ2-7	13	CASNRLGAYEQYF	TGTGCCAGCAACCGGTTGGGCGCCTACGAGCAGTACTTC
NA	TRBD1	TRBV6-2/TRBV6-3	TRBJ1-1	18	CASSSVTRFRTGGTEAFF	TGTGCCAGCAGTTCCGTTACCCGCTTTAGGACAGGGGGAACTGAAGCTTTCTTT
NA	NA	TRBV4-1	TRBJ1-2	13	CASSPREAYGYTF	TGCGCCAGCAGCCCCCGAGAGGCCTATGGCTACACCTTC
NA	NA	TRBV24-1	TRBJ2-1	15	CATSGGSGGYNEQFF	TGTGCCACCAGTGGCGGTAGCGGAGGGTACAATGAGCAGTTCTTC
NA	TRBD1	TRBV11-2	TRBJ1-1	18	CASSFTTRGTGSFTEAFF	TGTGCCAGCAGCTTCACGACCAGGGGGACAGGTTCTTTCACTGAAGCTTTCTTT
many	NA	TRBV21-1	TRBJ1-3	21	CASSKESRGWADFYTGNTIYF	TGTGCCAGCAGCAAAGAGTCGAGGGGTTGGGCAGACTTCTATACTGGAAACACCATATATTTT
NA	TRBD1	TRBV28	TRBJ2-7	15	CASSPRDRGSYEQYF	TGTGCCAGCAGTCCCCGGGACAGGGGGTCATACGAGCAGTACTTC
NA	NA	TRBV3-1/TRBV3-2	TRBJ1-6	16	CASSQGAGPSNSPLHF	TGTGCCAGCAGCCAAGGGGCAGGCCCCAGCAATTCACCCCTCCACTTT
NA	NA	TRBV29-1	TRBJ2-1	16	CSVEVLGDSLNNEQFF	TGCAGCGTTGAAGTCTTGGGGGATAGTCTAAACAATGAGCAGTTCTTC
NA	TRBD2	TRBV6-5	TRBJ2-7	13	CASRPGLAGDLNF	TGTGCCAGCAGGCCGGGACTAGCGGGGGATTTGAACTTC
NA	TRBD1	TRBV20-1	TRBJ1-4	11	CSAGGRGRLFF	TGCAGTGCTGGTGGAAGGGGGCGACTGTTTTTT
NA	TRBD2	TRBV9	TRBJ2-3	15	CASGQLATSTDTQYF	TGTGCCAGCGGACAACTAGCGACCAGCACAGATACGCAGTATTTT
NA	TRBD1	TRBV3-1/TRBV3-2	TRBJ1-1	14	CASSGDSTYTEAFF	TGTGCCAGCAGCGGGGACAGCACTTACACTGAAGCTTTCTTT
once	TRBD1	TRBV5-5	TRBJ1-2	15	CASSLYGDRAYGYTF	TGTGCCAGCAGCTTATATGGGGACAGAGCCTATGGCTACACCTTC
once	TRBD1	TRBV2	TRBJ2-2	15	CASSQGQGNTGELFF	TGTGCCAGCAGTCAAGGACAGGGGAACACCGGGGAGCTGTTTTTT
NA	NA	TRBV24-1	TRBJ1-5	15	CATSGNAGPYQPQHF	TGTGCCACCTCTGGTAACGCGGGACCATATCAGCCCCAGCATTTT
NA	TRBD1	TRBV18	TRBJ1-6	14	CASSLDRVNSPLHF	TGTGCCAGCTCCCTAGACAGGGTTAATTCACCCCTCCACTTT
NA	NA	TRBV2	TRBJ1-3	13	CASSGGPGNTIYF	TGTGCCAGCAGTGGAGGTCCTGGAAACACCATATATTTT
NA	TRBD2	TRBV28	TRBJ2-7	15	CASMLASGGIYEQYF	TGTGCCAGCATGTTGGCTAGCGGGGGAATTTACGAGCAGTACTTC
NA	NA	TRBV5-5	TRBJ1-5	14	CASSLNTDNQPQHF	TGTGCCAGCAGCTTAAACACAGACAATCAGCCCCAGCATTTT
NA	TRBD1	TRBV27	TRBJ2-5	15	CASSLTGGVRKTQYF	TGTGCCAGCAGTTTGACAGGGGGCGTCAGAAAGACCCAGTACTTC
few	NA	TRBV7-9	TRBJ1-1	12	CASSPTGIEAFF	TGTGCCAGCAGCCCTACAGGGATTGAAGCTTTCTTT
NA	NA	TRBV28	TRBJ2-1	14	CASSLENLYNEQFF	TGTGCCAGCAGTCTCGAGAACCTCTACAATGAGCAGTTCTTC
NA	NA	TRBV6-5	TRBJ1-1	10	CASSYTEAFF	TGTGCCAGCAGTTATACTGAAGCTTTCTTT